These 24 T cell receptor beta chains came from one sample sequenced in a study of T cell repertoires in cytomegalovirus infection. TCRdb ran MiXCR on the reads and lists one entry per CDR3 protein. The sample lists 600,000 to 700,000 distinct CDR3 sequences, around a third occurring once. No cognate antigen is known for these TCRs. The sample in question was cultured PBMCs, obtained from culture after CMV antigen stimulation. These receptors came from a human donor in good health (CMV status not recorded). Some clones in this sample may be carry-over from other donors' samples.

This clonotype was detected a few times. V usage is TRBV12-3 or TRBV12-4 and J usage is TRBJ2-3; 12 bases match TRBD2. Unmatched junction bases numbered 9, after V lost 4 bases and J lost 4 bases. The CDR3 totals 17 residues. CDR3 bases: TGTGCCAGCAGTTCGACTAGCGGGAGTAGGGTGGCAGATACGCAGTATTTT. This codes for CASSSTSGSRVADTQYF.

The DNA of the CDR3 is TGTGCCAGCACTCCAGTAATTGAGGGCAATGAGCAGTTCTTC. It is translated as CASTPVIEGNEQFF. The chain is built from TRBV6-2 or TRBV6-3 and TRBJ2-1, with D tentatively TRBD2 (5 bases). The CDR3 extends over 14 amino acids. The germline V gene encodes CDR1 MNHEY and CDR2 SVGEGT. Trimming left V 7 bases short and J 6 bases short, with 16 bases between.

The V gene is TRBV10-3, the J gene TRBJ1-5; D possibly corresponds to TRBD1 (5 bases). Germline CDR1 and CDR2: ENHRY and SYGVKD. Trimming stripped 6 bases from V and 6 bases from J, with 18 bases between. This CDR3 is built from 15 residues. In DNA form, the CDR3 reads TGTGCCATCAGGGAGGGGCAGGGAGAACTTCAGCCCCAGCATTTT. This encodes CAIREGQGELQPQHF.

The chain couples TRBV7-9 to TRBJ2-7, with 7 bases fitting TRBD1. J was trimmed by 10 bases and V by 1 base; bases with no gene match: 7. From germline, CDR1 is SEHNR and CDR2 FQNEAQ (reference sequence). The CDR3 sequence is 13 residues long. CDR3 DNA: TGTGCCAGCAGCTTAGGACAGGGTTGGGCCCAGTACTTC. Translated: CASSLGQGWAQYF.

This clonotype was counted a few times. The V gene is TRBV2, the J gene TRBJ2-1, with TRBD2 matching over 11 bases. V shed 6 bases and J 7 bases; nucleotides not matched to a gene: 8. CDR3 size: 15 residues. Germline V gives CDR1 SNHLY, CDR2 FYNNEI. The DNA for the CDR3 is TGTGCCAGCAGAGCTAGCGGGAGGCAGGATAATGAGCAGTTCTTC. Protein: CASRASGRQDNEQFF.

This clonotype has a count of ten or more. One end of the junction fails to match germline, which may point to a read error. The rearrangement joins TRBV7-2 to TRBJ2-3, with D maybe TRBD1 (6 bases). The CDR3 totals 14 residues. Germline V gene data show CDR1 as SGHTA and CDR2 as FQGNSA. The CDR3 reads CASCLDRGSDTQYF. CDR3 sequence (DNA): TGTGCCAGCTGCTTGGATAGGGGGTCAGATACGCAGTATTTT.

This clonotype was seen a handful of times. The chain carries TRBV7-2 and TRBJ2-7, with D uncertain. Germline V gene data show CDR1 as SGHTA and CDR2 as FQGNSA. The length of the CDR3 is 13 residues. Trimming cost V 2 bases and J 2 bases, with 7 bases left between them. This CDR3 is CASSLTQPYEQYF. The CDR3 DNA is TGTGCCAGCAGCTTAACCCAACCCTACGAGCAGTACTTC.

This rearrangement joins TRBV15 to TRBJ1-5; D remains ambiguous. The CDR3 loop spans 13 amino acids. Trimming shortened V by 3 bases and J by 0 bases, and 3 bases separated the two germline ends. Germline CDR1 LNHNV, CDR2 YYDKDF (reference sequence). The CDR3 sequence: CATSSNSNQPQHF. For the CDR3, the DNA is TGTGCCACCAGCAGTAATAGCAATCAGCCCCAGCATTTT.

This chain uses TRBV24-1 with TRBJ2-1, with 10 bases fitting TRBD2. This CDR3 has 18 residues. Germline V gives CDR1 KGHDR, CDR2 SFDVKD. Unmatched junction bases numbered 14, after V lost 3 bases and J lost 7 bases. The CDR3 region is CATSDSGPAGGALNEQFF. The CDR3 DNA follows: TGTGCCACCAGTGATAGTGGCCCAGCGGGAGGGGCTTTAAATGAGCAGTTCTTC.

The chain couples TRBV4-1 to TRBJ2-7; TRBD2 matches at 9 bases. The V and J ends lost 0 bases and 1 base, in that order; junction bases with no gene match: 4. This CDR3 comprises 16 residues. Germline values: CDR1 MGHRA, CDR2 YSYEKL. The CDR3 spells CASSQEPTSGSYEQYF. The CDR3, as DNA: TGCGCCAGCAGCCAAGAGCCGACTAGCGGTTCCTACGAGCAGTACTTC.

The chain links TRBV7-2 to TRBJ2-3; possibly TRBD1 for D (5 bases). Deletions cut 5 bases from V and 1 base from J, with 16 bases between. Germline V gene sequence: CDR1 SGHTA, CDR2 FQGNSA. This CDR3 is 16 amino acids long. The CDR3 DNA reads as TGTGCCAGCAGCCCCGACAGAATCATGGGCACAGATACGCAGTATTTT. Its protein is CASSPDRIMGTDTQYF.

This clonotype was recorded a few times. The V and J genes are TRBV4-1 and TRBJ2-1; TRBD2 agrees at 12 bases. J was trimmed by 10 bases and V by 6 bases; bases with no gene match: 10. The length of the CDR3 is 15 residues. Germline V lookup: CDR1 MGHRA, CDR2 YSYEKL. CDR3 in amino acids: CASRPHLAGGVEQFF. The CDR3 nucleotides are TGCGCCAGCAGACCCCACCTAGCGGGAGGGGTGGAGCAGTTCTTC.

The gene calls are TRBV7-9 and TRBJ1-3; D perhaps matches TRBD1 (6 bases). Germline CDR1 and CDR2: SEHNR and FQNEAQ (reference sequence). Between the trimmed V and J ends, which lost 5 bases and 3 bases, there was a span of 11 bases. This CDR3 spans 14 amino acids. The CDR3 loop is CASSAGVVGNTIYF. The CDR3 DNA is TGTGCCAGCAGCGCAGGGGTAGTTGGAAACACCATATATTTT.

The table lists this clonotype with a few counts. The chain is built from TRBV23-1 and TRBJ2-3; D call uncertain. TRBV23-1 falls under the ORF class, with uncertain function. The germline V and J ends were trimmed by 4 bases and 0 bases, with 17 bases remaining between them. This CDR3 is built from 17 residues. Here the CDR3 DNA reads TGCGCCAGCAGTCCCCGTGTGGGCACTGCTAGCACAGATACGCAGTATTTT. It specifies CASSPRVGTASTDTQYF.

The chain carries TRBV6-6 and TRBJ1-4, with TRBD1 as a possible D gene (6 bases). Trimming left V 0 bases short and J 3 bases short, with 11 bases between. Germline lookup yields CDR1 MNHNY and CDR2 SVGAGI (reference sequence). The CDR3 runs 16 residues. The CDR3 protein is CASSYSRGGANEKLFF. CDR3 nucleotide sequence: TGTGCCAGCAGTTACTCTAGAGGGGGAGCTAATGAAAAACTGTTTTTT.

This clonotype appeared a single time. This chain uses TRBV6-2 or TRBV6-3 with TRBJ1-2; 8 positions agree with TRBD1. The CDR3 is made up of 13 amino acids. Trimming at V came to 5 bases and at J to 6 bases, leaving 5 bases not matched to a gene. The germline V gene has CDR1 MNHEY and CDR2 SVGEGT. The CDR3, as DNA: TGTGCCAGCAGTCGGACAGGGCGACATGGCTACACCTTC. This sequence encodes CASSRTGRHGYTF.

This clonotype showed up just a few times. The genes are TRBV6-6 and TRBJ1-2; D perhaps matches TRBD1 (5 bases). V lost 0 bases and J 4 bases, leaving 12 bases between the germline ends. Germline CDR1 reads MNHNY; CDR2 reads SVGAGI (reference sequence). This CDR3 contains 15 residues. DNA for the CDR3: TGTGCCAGCAGTTACTCATCCGGGGGTCCCTATGGCTACACCTTC. Amino acid sequence: CASSYSSGGPYGYTF.

The chain recombines TRBV27 with TRBJ2-1, with 9 bases aligning to TRBD2. This CDR3 has 14 residues. The V segment lost 5 bases and the J segment 5 bases; nucleotides outside the gene matches: 4. Looked up from germline, CDR1 is MNHEY and CDR2 is SMNVEV (reference sequence). The CDR3 loop is CASSRTSVNNEQFF. Here the CDR3 DNA reads TGTGCCAGCAGTCGGACTAGCGTCAACAATGAGCAGTTCTTC.

The V call is TRBV11-1, the J call TRBJ2-2; TRBD2 matches at 11 bases. J was trimmed by 4 bases and V by 4 bases; bases with no gene match: 2. The CDR3 is 15 residues long. Germline CDR1 and CDR2: SGHAT and FQDESV (reference sequence). CDR3 amino acids: CASSSGLAGTGELFF. The DNA for the CDR3 is TGTGCCAGCAGCTCCGGACTAGCGGGCACCGGGGAGCTGTTTTTT.

The chain joins TRBV20-1 to TRBJ1-5; 7 nucleotides match TRBD1. This CDR3 is built from 13 residues. V trimming: 8 bases; J trimming: 1 base; junction bases outside the gene matches: 5. CDR1 is DFQATT, CDR2 SNEGSKA, per germline (reference sequence). CDR3 bases: TGCAGTTCAGGGGGGAAAAGCAATCAGCCCCAGCATTTT. Protein: CSSGGKSNQPQHF.

This clonotype has ten or more counts. The chain couples TRBV5-4 to TRBJ2-3, with 10 nucleotides matching TRBD2. V trimming: 3 bases; J trimming: 3 bases; junction bases outside the gene matches: 10. The CDR3 loop spans 17 amino acids. CDR1 is SGHNT and CDR2 is YYREEE in the germline V gene (reference sequence). CDR3 bases: TGTGCCAGCAGCTCCGGAGCCGAGCGGGGGGGAACAGATACGCAGTATTTT. Amino acid sequence: CASSSGAERGGTDTQYF. The whole variable domain, remainder taken from reference TRBV5-4 and TRBJ2-3, is ETGVTQSPTHLIKTRGQQVTLRCSSQSGHNTVSWYQQALGQGPQFIFQYYREEENGRGNFPPRFSGLQFPNYSSELNVNALELDDSALYLCASSSGAERGGTDTQYFGPGTRLTVL.

In this sample, this clonotype turned up many times. J is TRBJ1-6 and V is TRBV12-3 or TRBV12-4, with TRBD1 matching over 8 bases. This CDR3 is built from 19 residues. The J segment lost 1 base and the V segment lost 2 bases, leaving 10 bases of the junction unmatched. The CDR3: CASSLPGTGLGSYNSPLHF. In DNA, the CDR3 is TGTGCCAGCAGTTTACCCGGGACAGGCCTGGGGTCCTATAATTCACCCCTCCACTTT.

This clonotype was seen only a few times. CDR3 residues: CSFAGDYGYTF. DNA of the CDR3: TGCAGCTTTGCCGGCGACTATGGCTACACCTTC. This sequence joins TRBV29-1 and TRBJ1-2; the D is unclear. V was pared by 8 bases and J by 3 bases, with 10 bases between. Germline CDR1 and CDR2: SQVTM and ANQGSEA. CDR3 size: 11 residues.

This clonotype turned up a few times. V usage is TRBV19 and J usage is TRBJ1-2; D ambiguous. Trimming removed 11 bases at V and 8 bases at J, with 21 bases between. This CDR3 contains 13 residues. Germline CDR1 LNHDA, CDR2 SQIVND (reference sequence). The CDR3 DNA sequence: TGTGCCGTGTCCTCGGGTTCAGCTCGCGGCTACACCTTC. Its translation: CAVSSGSARGYTF.